These 23 T cell receptor beta chains came from one sample sequenced in a study of blood T cells in healthy people across ages. Primed by a sample-barcoded 5' primer and a J-beta primer mix, a second PCR proceeded for about 6 to 11 cycles. TCRdb reanalysed the 5' RACE reads using MiXCR and keeps one entry per CDR3 protein. Of hundreds of thousands of distinct CDR3 sequences in the sample, 55% to 75% were seen once. Specimen: blood. All receptors come from a man aged 25 to 40 in good health.

This clonotype has only a few counts. The rearrangement links TRBV29-1 to TRBJ2-5; D is undetermined. V lost 1 base, J lost 4 bases, and 7 bases lay in between. The CDR3 covers 12 residues. Germline assignment: CDR1 SQVTM and CDR2 ANQGSEA. The CDR3 nucleotides read TGCAGCGTTGAAGTGTCAGGAGAGACCCAGTACTTC. This gives the protein CSVEVSGETQYF.

This sequence joins TRBV27 and TRBJ2-1; 10 nucleotides match TRBD2. The V gene's germline CDR1 is MNHEY and CDR2 SMNVEV (reference sequence). The CDR3 contains 15 residues. V was clipped by 7 bases and J by 7 bases; unmatched bases: 10. The CDR3 sequence is CASTLLAGVGNEQFF. CDR3 bases: TGTGCCAGCACCCTTCTAGCGGGAGTTGGGAATGAGCAGTTCTTC.

This clonotype was observed a single time. The V gene is TRBV25-1, the J gene TRBJ2-7; D may correspond to TRBD1 or TRBD2 (5 bases each). Germline CDR1 is MGHDK and CDR2 is SYGVNS. The germline V and J ends were trimmed by 2 bases and 3 bases, with 23 bases remaining between them. This CDR3 has 18 amino acids. CDR3 protein: CASSERVVRDGQGYEQYF. The CDR3 nucleotides read TGTGCCAGCAGTGAACGGGTCGTACGGGACGGGCAAGGCTACGAGCAGTACTTC.

This clonotype occurred a few times. This sequence joins TRBV11-3 and TRBJ2-2; a possible D gene is TRBD1 (6 bases). V was pared by 4 bases and J by 2 bases, with 8 bases between. The germline V gene encodes CDR1 SGHNT and CDR2 YENEEA. This CDR3 spans 14 amino acids. The CDR3 sequence: CASSWDTNTGELFF. The CDR3 DNA sequence: TGTGCCAGCAGCTGGGACACCAACACCGGGGAGCTGTTTTTT.

The chain couples TRBV5-1 to TRBJ1-4; D unclear. The CDR3 runs to 13 residues. The V gene lost 0 bases and the J gene lost 7 bases, with 7 bases spanning the gap. Looked up from germline, CDR1 is SGHRS and CDR2 is YFSETQ. CDR3 DNA sequence: TGCGCCAGCAGCTTGGAGGAGAGTGAAAAACTGTTTTTT. It yields the protein CASSLEESEKLFF.

This clonotype was seen a handful of times. V gene TRBV12-3 or TRBV12-4 combines with J gene TRBJ1-1; 7 nucleotides line up with TRBD1. This CDR3 is built from 14 residues. The J segment lost 5 bases and the V segment lost 5 bases, leaving 8 bases of the junction unmatched. CDR3 nucleotide sequence: TGTGCCAGCAGTCCCCAGACAGGGAAGACTGAAGCTTTCTTT. Encoded protein: CASSPQTGKTEAFF.

The V call is TRBV13, the J call TRBJ2-1; weak D call: TRBD1 (5 bases). The length of the CDR3 is 14 residues. CDR1 and CDR2 (germline): PRHDT, FYEKMQ (reference sequence). The ends were cut back, 3 bases at V and 7 bases at J, with 13 bases in the middle. CDR3 sequence (DNA): TGTGCCAGCAGCTTGAGGAGAAGGGGAAATGAGCAGTTCTTC. This sequence encodes CASSLRRRGNEQFF.

In this sample, this clonotype turned up a few times. V is TRBV29-1 and J is TRBJ1-2; maybe TRBD1 (5 bases). This CDR3 contains 12 residues. Germline CDR1 SQVTM, CDR2 ANQGSEA. V was cut by 4 bases and J by 8 bases, with 14 bases left in between. The DNA for the CDR3 is TGCAGCGTTGGTTCGTGGGGGGGAGGCTACACCTTC. Translating gives CSVGSWGGGYTF.

V and J are TRBV28 and TRBJ2-4; TRBD2 might be the D (5 bases). V lost 5 bases to trimming and J lost 9 bases, with 14 bases between them. The germline V gene encodes CDR1 MDHEN and CDR2 SYDVKM. This CDR3 contains 13 residues. The CDR3 nucleotides are TGTGCCAGCAGTGTTGCAGACCGGGGCATTCAGTACTTC. Its translation is CASSVADRGIQYF.

The rearrangement uses TRBV7-2 and TRBJ2-1; a possible D gene is TRBD2 (5 bases). Germline lookup yields CDR1 SGHTA and CDR2 FQGNSA. V shed 0 bases and J shed 15 bases, with 9 bases lying between them. The CDR3 has 11 residues. The CDR3 DNA follows: TGTGCCAGCAGCTTAGCGGGAGTCGGGTTCTTC. Translating it yields CASSLAGVGFF.

The chain employs TRBV20-1 and TRBJ2-1; no clear D gene. Per the germline V gene, CDR1 is DFQATT and CDR2 is SNEGSKA (reference sequence). V lost 0 bases to trimming and J lost 2 bases, with 14 bases between them. The CDR3 length is 16 residues. The CDR3 region has the DNA TGCAGTGCTAGAGATACCGACGCCAGCCCCTACAATGAGCAGTTCTTC. Protein: CSARDTDASPYNEQFF.

The V call is TRBV7-2, the J call TRBJ2-3; possible D gene TRBD2, 6 bases. V lost 0 bases and J lost 4, with 8 bases in between. CDR3 length: 14 residues. From germline, CDR1 is SGHTA and CDR2 FQGNSA. This chain's CDR3 is CASSLAGLPDTQYF. CDR3 bases: TGTGCCAGCAGCTTAGCGGGACTCCCAGATACGCAGTATTTT.

The J gene is TRBJ2-1, the V gene TRBV20-1; 8 bases line up with TRBD2. The V segment lost 2 bases and the J segment 12 bases; nucleotides outside the gene matches: 6. Looked up from germline, CDR1 is DFQATT and CDR2 is SNEGSKA (reference sequence). The CDR3 contains 12 residues. CDR3 DNA sequence: TGCAGTGCTAGACCCACAGCGGGGGTGCAGTTCTTC. Protein product: CSARPTAGVQFF.

CDR3 residues: CASSNGQDSSYEQYF. DNA for the CDR3: TGTGCCAGCAGCAACGGACAGGATAGCTCCTACGAGCAGTACTTC. The gene calls are TRBV9 and TRBJ2-7, with TRBD1 matching over 7 bases. With V trimmed by 4 bases and J by 0 bases, 7 bases remained unmatched. The germline V gene has CDR1 SGDLS and CDR2 YYNGEE. The CDR3 has 15 residues.

The rearrangement links TRBV7-2 to TRBJ2-3; the D gene is possibly TRBD2 (5 bases). The CDR3 runs to 17 residues. Per the germline V gene, CDR1 is SGHTA and CDR2 is FQGNSA. With 1 base removed from V and 2 bases from J, the gap between germline ends came to 16 bases. In DNA, the CDR3 is TGTGCCAGCAGCTTAGACCTCCTGGCGGGTAACACAGATACGCAGTATTTT. Protein product: CASSLDLLAGNTDTQYF. The full variable domain, its missing parts supplied by reference TRBV7-2 and TRBJ2-3, is GAGVSQSPSNKVTEKGKDVELRCDPISGHTALYWYRQSLGQGLEFLIYFQGNSAPDKSGLPSDRFSAERTGGSVSTLTIQRTQQEDSAVYLCASSLDLLAGNTDTQYFGPGTRLTVL.

The gene calls are TRBV12-3 or TRBV12-4 and TRBJ2-3; possible D gene TRBD2, 6 bases. The CDR3 sequence is 14 residues long. V lost 6 bases, J lost 5 bases, and 15 bases lay in between. CDR3 in DNA: TGTGCCAGCAGCCCGCCGGGGGTCGGAGATACGCAGTATTTT. Amino acids: CASSPPGVGDTQYF.

This chain links TRBV7-2 with TRBJ2-1; D may be TRBD1 or TRBD2 (5 bases each). The V and J ends lost 1 base and 5 bases respectively, with 18 bases between them. CDR1 and CDR2 from the germline V gene are SGHTA and FQGNSA. This CDR3 is 17 amino acids long. The CDR3 reads CASSLDIGTNTHNEQFF. Here the CDR3 DNA reads TGTGCCAGCAGCTTAGATATCGGGACCAATACCCACAATGAGCAGTTCTTC.

The chain is built from TRBV20-1 and TRBJ2-7; D remains unclear. The CDR3 is 13 amino acids. Trimming cost V 2 bases and J 4 bases, with 12 bases left between them. From germline, CDR1 is DFQATT and CDR2 SNEGSKA (reference sequence). This CDR3 is CSARLGGIYEQYF. Written as DNA, the CDR3 is TGCAGTGCTAGACTTGGTGGTATTTACGAGCAGTACTTC.

The chain links TRBV28 to TRBJ1-1; D is undetermined. V lost 7 bases and J lost 12, with 15 bases in between. CDR3 size: 11 residues. CDR1 is MDHEN and CDR2 is SYDVKM in the germline V gene. The CDR3 reads CASTLAAESFF. The DNA of the CDR3 is TGTGCCAGCACTCTCGCGGCGGAGTCTTTCTTT.

The chain has TRBV29-1 and TRBJ2-5, with D perhaps matching TRBD1 (5 bases). TRBJ2-7 matches the DNA end more closely, so the J call is doubtful. Germline lookup yields CDR1 SQVTM and CDR2 ANQGSEA. The CDR3 runs 14 residues. The CDR3 sequence: CSVEDLDTFGEQYF. The CDR3 DNA reads as TGCAGCGTTGAAGATCTGGACACTTTTGGCGAGCAGTACTTC.

This clonotype was counted only a few times. The genes are TRBV7-9 and TRBJ2-4; D might be TRBD1 or TRBD2, each matching 5 bases. CDR1 and CDR2 (germline): SEHNR, FQNEAQ (reference sequence). The V end was cut by 1 base, the J end by 5 bases, with 18 bases between. The CDR3 covers 17 residues. CDR3 bases: TGTGCCAGCAGCTTAGAGCCGGGGTACCAAGGGGAAAACATTCAGTACTTC. The encoded protein is CASSLEPGYQGENIQYF.

This chain links TRBV28 with TRBJ2-5; TRBD2 might be the D (6 bases). CDR3 length: 15 residues. The V and J ends lost 5 bases and 5 bases respectively, with 18 bases between them. Germline V gene lookup returns CDR1 MDHEN and CDR2 SYDVKM. Here the CDR3 reads CASSGRGGRLETQYF. CDR3 bases: TGTGCCAGCAGTGGAAGAGGAGGGCGGTTGGAGACCCAGTACTTC. Based on the CDR3 plus reference TRBV28 and TRBJ2-5, the full variable domain is DVKVTQSSRYLVKRTGEKVFLECVQDMDHENMFWYRQDPGLGLRLIYFSYDVKMKEKGDIPEGYSVSREKKERFSLILESASTNQTSMYLCASSGRGGRLETQYFGPGTRLLVL.

This chain uses TRBV29-1 with TRBJ2-7; 7 bases agree with TRBD1. The V gene's germline CDR1 is SQVTM and CDR2 ANQGSEA. Trimming removed 5 bases from V and 2 bases from J; junction bases left unmatched: 6. The CDR3 is 13 amino acids. The CDR3 is CSVRSGGTYEQYF. The CDR3 bases are TGCAGCGTTAGGTCAGGGGGTACCTACGAGCAGTACTTC.